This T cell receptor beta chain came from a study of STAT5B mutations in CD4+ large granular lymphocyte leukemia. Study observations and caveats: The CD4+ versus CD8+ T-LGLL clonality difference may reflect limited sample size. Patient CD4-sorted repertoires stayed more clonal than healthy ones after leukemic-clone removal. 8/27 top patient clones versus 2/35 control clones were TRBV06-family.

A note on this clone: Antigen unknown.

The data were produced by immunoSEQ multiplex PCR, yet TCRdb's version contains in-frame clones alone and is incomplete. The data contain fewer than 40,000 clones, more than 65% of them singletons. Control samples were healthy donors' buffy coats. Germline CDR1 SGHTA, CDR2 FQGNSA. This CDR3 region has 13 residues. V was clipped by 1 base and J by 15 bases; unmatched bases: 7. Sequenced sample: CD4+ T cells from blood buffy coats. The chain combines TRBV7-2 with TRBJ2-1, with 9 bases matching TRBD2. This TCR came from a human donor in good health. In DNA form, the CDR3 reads TGTGCCAGCAGCTTAGTAGGGCTAGCGGGGTGGTTCTTC. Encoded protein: CASSLVGLAGWFF.